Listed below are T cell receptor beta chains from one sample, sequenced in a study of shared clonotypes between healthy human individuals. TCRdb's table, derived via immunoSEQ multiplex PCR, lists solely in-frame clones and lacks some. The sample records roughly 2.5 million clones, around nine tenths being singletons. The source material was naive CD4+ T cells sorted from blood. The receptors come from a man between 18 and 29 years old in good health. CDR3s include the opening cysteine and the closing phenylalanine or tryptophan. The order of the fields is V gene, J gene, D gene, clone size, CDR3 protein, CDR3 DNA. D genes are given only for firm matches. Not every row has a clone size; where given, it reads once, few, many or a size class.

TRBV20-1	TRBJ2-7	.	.	CSARASYEQYF	TGCAGTGCTAGGGCTTCCTACGAGCAGTACTTC
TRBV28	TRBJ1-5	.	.	CASRVGASSGNQPQHF	TGTGCCAGCAGGGTCGGGGCCAGTAGCGGCAATCAGCCCCAGCATTTT
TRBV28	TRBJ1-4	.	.	CASSPPRGSNEKLFF	TGTGCCAGCAGCCCCCCCCGGGGAAGTAATGAAAAACTGTTTTTT
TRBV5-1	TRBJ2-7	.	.	CASSLETGGVEQYF	TGCGCCAGCAGCTTGGAGACGGGCGGGGTCGAGCAGTACTTC
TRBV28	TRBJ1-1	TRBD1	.	CASSFLPGQSGTEAFF	TGTGCCAGCAGTTTTTTACCGGGACAGAGCGGCACTGAAGCTTTCTTT
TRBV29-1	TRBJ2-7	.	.	CSVENRVREQYF	TGCAGCGTTGAGAACAGGGTTAGGGAGCAGTACTTC
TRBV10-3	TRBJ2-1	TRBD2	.	CAISDSGRLGNEQFF	TGTGCCATCAGTGATAGCGGGAGACTGGGTAATGAGCAGTTCTTC
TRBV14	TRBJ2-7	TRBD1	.	CASSRSLVIGGQSAYEQYF	TGTGCCAGCAGCCGATCGCTGGTAATAGGGGGACAGAGTGCCTACGAGCAGTACTTC
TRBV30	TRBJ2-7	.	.	CAWSDGKGYEQYF	TGTGCCTGGAGTGATGGTAAAGGCTACGAGCAGTACTTC
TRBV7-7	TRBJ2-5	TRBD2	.	CASSLSVLGSGRRETQYF	TGTGCTAGCAGCTTATCTGTACTGGGTAGCGGGAGGAGAGAGACCCAGTACTTC
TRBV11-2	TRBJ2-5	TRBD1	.	CASSLARGQLQETQYF	TGTGCCAGCAGCTTGGCACGGGGACAGCTTCAAGAGACCCAGTACTTC
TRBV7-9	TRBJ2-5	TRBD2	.	CASSRTSPQETQYF	TGTGCCAGCAGCAGGACTAGTCCCCAAGAGACCCAGTACTTC
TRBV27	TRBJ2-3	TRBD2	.	CASTLTGLAGGPVRADTQYF	TGTGCCAGCACCCTAACAGGACTAGCGGGAGGGCCCGTTCGGGCAGATACGCAGTATTTT
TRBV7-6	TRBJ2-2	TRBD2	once	CASSGRTSGRETGELFF	TGTGCCAGCAGCGGGCGGACTAGCGGGAGAGAGACCGGGGAGCTGTTTTTT
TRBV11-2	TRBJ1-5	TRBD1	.	CASSRTGASNQPQHF	TGTGCCAGCAGCCGTACAGGGGCGAGCAATCAGCCCCAGCATTTT
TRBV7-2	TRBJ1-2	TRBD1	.	CASSHTGGEGYGYTF	TGTGCCAGCAGCCATACAGGGGGTGAGGGCTATGGCTACACCTTC
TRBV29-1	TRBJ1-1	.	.	CSAETGRFAEAFF	TGCAGCGCAGAAACAGGGCGGTTCGCTGAAGCTTTCTTT
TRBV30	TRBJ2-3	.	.	CAWSAGSTDTQYF	TGTGCCTGGAGTGCAGGCAGCACAGATACGCAGTATTTT
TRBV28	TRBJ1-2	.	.	CASSLRSPQGYTF	TGTGCCAGCAGTTTAAGGTCCCCCCAGGGCTACACCTTC
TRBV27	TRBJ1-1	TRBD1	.	CASSFRGSNTEAFF	TGTGCCAGCAGCTTCAGGGGGAGTAACACTGAAGCTTTCTTT
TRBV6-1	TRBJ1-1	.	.	CASNVQGSARTEAFF	TGTGCCAGCAATGTTCAGGGCTCTGCGAGGACTGAAGCTTTCTTT
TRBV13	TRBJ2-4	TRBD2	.	CASSKTGGNIQYF	TGTGCCAGCAGCAAAACGGGGGGAAACATTCAGTACTTC
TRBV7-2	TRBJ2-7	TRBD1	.	CASSSLDRNEQYF	TGTGCCAGCAGCTCGTTGGACAGGAACGAGCAGTACTTC
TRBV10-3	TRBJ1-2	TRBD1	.	CAISSRDSRYTF	TGTGCCATCAGCAGCCGGGACAGTCGCTACACCTTC
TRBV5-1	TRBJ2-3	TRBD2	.	CASSLGLAGYTDTQYF	TGCGCCAGCAGCCTGGGACTAGCGGGATACACAGATACGCAGTATTTT
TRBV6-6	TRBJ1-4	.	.	CASSYSSGSNEKLFF	TGTGCCAGCAGTTACTCATCGGGAAGCAATGAAAAACTGTTTTTT
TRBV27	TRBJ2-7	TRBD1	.	CASSFRDRGPNEQYF	TGTGCCAGCAGTTTCCGGGACAGGGGGCCCAACGAGCAGTACTTC
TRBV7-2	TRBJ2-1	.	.	CASSLGPGSSYNEQFF	TGTGCCAGCAGCTTAGGCCCCGGTTCCTCCTACAATGAGCAGTTCTTC
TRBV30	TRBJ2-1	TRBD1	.	CAGRGQGYNEQFF	TGTGCCGGCCGGGGACAGGGCTACAATGAGCAGTTCTTC
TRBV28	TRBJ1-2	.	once	CASSFVVASYGYTF	TGTGCCAGCAGTTTCGTGGTGGCGAGTTATGGCTACACCTTC
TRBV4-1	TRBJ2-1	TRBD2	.	CASSRSPGLGFSDEQFF	TGCGCCAGCAGCCGTTCCCCGGGACTAGGCTTCTCGGATGAGCAGTTCTTC
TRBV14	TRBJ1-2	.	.	CASSPRQRPNYGYTF	TGTGCCAGCAGCCCCCGACAGAGACCTAACTATGGCTACACCTTC
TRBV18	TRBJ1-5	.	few	CASSPSDGGNQPQHF	TGTGCCAGCTCACCTTCCGACGGCGGCAATCAGCCCCAGCATTTT
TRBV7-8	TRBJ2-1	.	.	CASSPRTNEQFF	TGTGCCAGCAGCCCCCGTACCAATGAGCAGTTCTTC
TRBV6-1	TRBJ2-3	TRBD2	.	CASRSGTSGEQYF	TGTGCCAGCAGATCTGGGACTAGCGGGGAGCAGTATTTT
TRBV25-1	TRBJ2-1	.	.	CASSAPGYNEQFF	TGTGCCAGCAGTGCCCCAGGATACAATGAGCAGTTCTTC
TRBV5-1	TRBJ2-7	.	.	CASSLGQGPYEQYF	TGCGCCAGCAGCTTGGGGCAGGGACCTTACGAGCAGTACTTC
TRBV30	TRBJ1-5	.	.	CAWSRWGLGVQPQHF	TGTGCCTGGAGTCGATGGGGGCTTGGGGTTCAGCCCCAGCATTTT
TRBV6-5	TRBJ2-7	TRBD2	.	CASSRGLAGTYEQYF	TGTGCCAGCAGCCGCGGACTAGCGGGGACCTACGAGCAGTACTTC
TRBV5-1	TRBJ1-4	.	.	CASSFQGKNEKLFF	TGCGCCAGCAGCTTTCAGGGTAAAAATGAAAAACTGTTTTTT
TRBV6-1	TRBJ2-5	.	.	CASSDPGLRQETQYF	TGTGCCAGCAGTGATCCGGGACTGAGACAAGAGACCCAGTACTTC
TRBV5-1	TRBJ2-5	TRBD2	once	CASSKNLGEGETQYF	TGCGCCAGCAGCAAAAACCTTGGGGAGGGGGAGACCCAGTACTTC